These 29 T cell receptor beta chains originate from one sample sequenced in a study of cytomegalovirus exposure and HLA in healthy donors. PCR used 60 Vbeta primers and 13 Jbeta primers. Profiling relied on immunoSEQ multiplex PCR, and the TCRdb table lists in-frame clones only, not all of them. Among about 190,000 clones listed, roughly 76% were seen once. Material for sequencing was PBMCs. All receptors come from a man in his forties in good health and CMV-seropositive.

In its sample, this clone was seen once. V usage is TRBV28 and J usage is TRBJ2-3; possible D gene TRBD1, 6 bases. The V gene's germline CDR1 is MDHEN and CDR2 SYDVKM. V was clipped by 4 bases and J by 0 bases, with 8 bases between them. This CDR3 region has 14 residues. The CDR3 sequence: CASSYRASTDTQYF. The CDR3 DNA reads TGTGCCAGCAGTTACAGGGCTAGCACAGATACGCAGTATTTT.

The chain's CDR3 is CASSRVRGREETQYF. In DNA form, the CDR3 reads TGTGCCAGCAGCCGTGTGCGGGGGCGGGAAGAGACCCAGTACTTC. This chain connects TRBV7-9 to TRBJ2-5, with D possibly TRBD2 on 7 matching bases. V shed 5 bases and J shed 3 bases, with 16 bases lying between them. The germline V gene encodes CDR1 SEHNR and CDR2 FQNEAQ (reference sequence). This CDR3 is 15 amino acids long.

The V call is TRBV7-8, the J call TRBJ2-7; weak D call: TRBD2 (7 bases). Germline CDR1 and CDR2: SGHVS and FQNEAQ. The CDR3 loop spans 15 amino acids. V was trimmed by 1 base and J by 3 bases, leaving 13 bases between them. For the CDR3, the DNA is TGTGCCAGCAGCTTAGAGGGGCGGGGGCTCTACGAGCAGTACTTC. Translated: CASSLEGRGLYEQYF. The variable domain in full, with the rest retrieved from reference TRBV7-8 and TRBJ2-7, is GAGVSQSPRYKVAKRGQDVALRCDPISGHVSLFWYQQALGQGPEFLTYFQNEAQLDKSGLPSDRFFAERPEGSVSTLKIQRTQQEDSAVYLCASSLEGRGLYEQYFGPGTRLTVT.

The chain couples TRBV7-2 to TRBJ2-7; tentative D call: TRBD2 (5 bases). This CDR3 region has 12 residues. Per the germline V gene, CDR1 is SGHTA and CDR2 is FQGNSA. With 5 bases removed from V and 4 bases from J, the gap between germline ends came to 9 bases. CDR3 sequence: CASSGRGYEQYF. The CDR3, as DNA: TGTGCCAGCAGCGGGAGAGGATACGAGCAGTACTTC.

The V call is TRBV25-1, the J call TRBJ2-1; unclear D gene. V lost 2 bases to trimming and J lost 8 bases, with 7 bases between them. Per the germline V gene, CDR1 is MGHDK and CDR2 is SYGVNS. The CDR3 is made up of 12 amino acids. The CDR3 nucleotides are TGTGCCAGCAGTGAACCCCCCTATGAGCAGTTCTTC. Amino acid sequence: CASSEPPYEQFF.

The rearrangement uses TRBV29-1 and TRBJ1-5; D not certain. This CDR3 region has 13 residues. V lost 4 bases and J 0 bases, leaving 7 bases between the germline ends. Germline CDR1 reads SQVTM; CDR2 reads ANQGSEA. The CDR3, as DNA: TGCAGCGTTGCACTTTATAGCAATCAGCCCCAGCATTTT. Translated, it gives CSVALYSNQPQHF.

V and J are TRBV27 and TRBJ1-5, with TRBD1 matching over 7 bases. The CDR3 consists of 16 residues. Germline V gene sequence: CDR1 MNHEY, CDR2 SMNVEV (reference sequence). The V gene end was trimmed by 5 bases and the J gene end by 5 bases; junction bases not matched to a gene: 12. CDR3 in amino acids: CASSTQGGRGYQPQHF. DNA of the CDR3: TGTGCCAGCAGTACCCAGGGGGGCAGGGGATATCAGCCCCAGCATTTT.

This sequence joins TRBV5-3 and TRBJ1-4; 8 bases are a match to TRBD1. TRBV5-3 is classed as an ORF, of uncertain function. The CDR3 runs 18 residues. V shed 3 bases and J 12 bases; nucleotides not matched to a gene: 22. The CDR3 reads CARSSTPGQAFSQPELFF. The CDR3 bases are TGTGCCAGAAGCTCCACCCCGGGACAGGCCTTCTCCCAACCGGAACTGTTTTTT.

The chain uses TRBV28 and TRBJ1-2, with D hard to call. CDR1 and CDR2 (germline): MDHEN, SYDVKM. The CDR3 has 14 residues. V shed 3 bases and J shed 7 bases, with 15 bases lying between them. The CDR3 DNA is TGTGCCAGCAGTTTGCCCCAGGATGAAGGTGGCTACACCTTC. It codes for CASSLPQDEGGYTF.

The chain links TRBV19 to TRBJ1-2; TRBD1 matches 7 bases. Per the germline V gene, CDR1 is LNHDA and CDR2 is SQIVND (reference sequence). V was pared by 5 bases and J by 2 bases, with 5 bases of the junction left unmatched. The CDR3 consists of 14 residues. The CDR3 bases are TGTGCCAGTAGTCCGGGACAGCGAAACTATGGCTACACCTTC. Amino acids: CASSPGQRNYGYTF.

V gene TRBV19 combines with J gene TRBJ2-5, with 11 bases aligning to TRBD2. The V segment lost 2 bases and the J segment 3 bases; nucleotides outside the gene matches: 2. Germline V gives CDR1 LNHDA, CDR2 SQIVND (reference sequence). The CDR3 covers 15 residues. The CDR3 loop is CASSILAGGKETQYF. CDR3 DNA: TGTGCCAGTAGTATACTAGCGGGGGGAAAAGAGACCCAGTACTTC.

The V and J genes are TRBV13 and TRBJ2-3, with TRBD1 identical over 7 bases. The CDR3 consists of 15 residues. Germline V CDR1 and CDR2: PRHDT, FYEKMQ (reference sequence). Losses at the gene ends were 5 bases for V and 0 bases for J; bases not matched to a gene: 5. The chain's CDR3 is CASSAYRGSTDTQYF. CDR3 DNA sequence: TGTGCCAGCAGCGCATACAGGGGAAGCACAGATACGCAGTATTTT.

The rearrangement links TRBV5-4 to TRBJ2-5, with D maybe TRBD2 (6 bases). Deletions cut 0 bases from V and 2 bases from J, with 8 bases between. Germline CDR1 and CDR2: SGHNT and YYREEE (reference sequence). This CDR3 region has 14 residues. This chain's CDR3 is CASSLAGVQETQYF. Here the CDR3 DNA reads TGTGCCAGCAGCTTGGCGGGGGTACAAGAGACCCAGTACTTC. Full variable domain (missing parts from reference TRBV5-4 and TRBJ2-5): ETGVTQSPTHLIKTRGQQVTLRCSSQSGHNTVSWYQQALGQGPQFIFQYYREEENGRGNFPPRFSGLQFPNYSSELNVNALELDDSALYLCASSLAGVQETQYFGPGTRLLVL.

The chain is built from TRBV7-9 and TRBJ2-3; possible D gene TRBD2, 5 bases. The CDR3 contains 13 residues. V dropped 5 bases and J dropped 5 bases, with 11 bases sitting between them. Germline V gives CDR1 SEHNR, CDR2 FQNEAQ (reference sequence). CDR3 sequence (DNA): TGTGCCAGCAGCCCATCGGGGAAAGATACGCAGTATTTT. Translated, it gives CASSPSGKDTQYF.

This sequence joins TRBV19 and TRBJ1-2; 8 positions match TRBD1. Germline CDR1 LNHDA, CDR2 SQIVND (reference sequence). The CDR3 consists of 13 residues. The V gene end was trimmed by 5 bases and the J gene end by 2 bases; junction bases not matched to a gene: 1. CDR3 sequence reads: CASSGQGNYGYTF. The DNA for the CDR3 is TGTGCCAGTAGTGGACAGGGAAACTATGGCTACACCTTC.

J is TRBJ2-7 and V is TRBV7-9; possible D gene TRBD1, 6 bases. The CDR3 has 17 residues. The V and J ends lost 0 bases and 8 bases respectively, with 23 bases between them. Per the germline V gene, CDR1 is SEHNR and CDR2 is FQNEAQ (reference sequence). Here the CDR3 reads CASSLAGAPGRGSQQYF. In nucleotides, the CDR3 is TGTGCCAGCAGCTTAGCGGGGGCCCCGGGAAGAGGCTCCCAGCAGTACTTC.

In DNA form, the CDR3 reads TGTGCCAGCAGCTCCCGCGGGACAGGGCCCACAGATACGCAGTATTTT. Its protein product is CASSSRGTGPTDTQYF. V is TRBV7-9 and J is TRBJ2-3; 9 positions agree with TRBD1. After removal of 4 bases from V and 2 bases from J, the junction contained 7 bases not matched to a gene. CDR1 and CDR2 (germline): SEHNR, FQNEAQ (reference sequence). The CDR3 has 16 amino acids.

The chain employs TRBV7-2 and TRBJ2-7, with unresolved D. The V end was cut by 2 bases, the J end by 3 bases, with 11 bases between. The CDR3 has 14 residues. Germline CDR1 and CDR2: SGHTA and FQGNSA. The CDR3 spells CASSLTPQNYEQYF. The CDR3 nucleotides are TGTGCCAGCAGCTTAACACCACAGAACTACGAGCAGTACTTC.

The chain combines TRBV6-6 with TRBJ2-3; 9 nucleotides match TRBD2. Germline-derived CDR1 and CDR2 are MNHNY and SVGAGI (reference sequence). This CDR3 comprises 13 residues. Unmatched junction bases numbered 6, after V lost 10 bases and J lost 4 bases. The CDR3 DNA reads TGTGCCACGGGACTAGCTGGTCCAGATACGCAGTATTTT. Translated: CATGLAGPDTQYF.

This clone was counted once. This chain uses TRBV7-2 with TRBJ2-2, with 8 bases aligning to TRBD2. With V trimmed by 4 bases and J by 1 base, 5 bases remained unmatched. Germline V gene lookup returns CDR1 SGHTA and CDR2 FQGNSA. The CDR3 loop spans 16 amino acids. The CDR3 reads CASSSTGTRNTGELFF. The CDR3 DNA reads TGTGCCAGCAGCTCGACCGGGACTAGGAACACCGGGGAGCTGTTTTTT.

J is TRBJ2-4 and V is TRBV21-1; TRBD1 was called by the table and not checked on the DNA. TRBV21-1 is recorded as a pseudogene. The CDR3 consists of 16 residues. The CDR3 sequence: CASSKGQGKAKNIQYF. CDR3 nucleotide sequence: TGTGCCAGCAGCAAGGGACAGGGTAAAGCCAAAAACATTCAGTACTTC.

V usage is TRBV6-5 and J usage is TRBJ2-2; TRBD1 might be the D (6 bases). The germline V gene encodes CDR1 MNHEY and CDR2 SVGAGI. There are 13 residues in the CDR3. Trimming pared 6 bases from V and 3 bases from J, leaving 8 bases between. The CDR3 loop reads CASRRQDTGELFF. DNA of the CDR3: TGTGCCAGCAGACGACAGGACACCGGGGAGCTGTTTTTT.

The J gene is TRBJ2-1, the V gene TRBV29-1; D might be TRBD2 (5 bases). The ends were cut back, 4 bases at V and 6 bases at J, with 7 bases in the middle. This CDR3 region has 11 residues. In germline, CDR1 is SQVTM, CDR2 ANQGSEA. CDR3 sequence: CSVGLANEQFF. The CDR3 DNA reads TGCAGCGTTGGCCTAGCCAATGAGCAGTTCTTC.

CDR3 coding DNA: TGTGCCATCAGTGTAGCTGTTACCGAAAAACTGTTTTTT. This translates into CAISVAVTEKLFF. The chain links TRBV10-3 to TRBJ1-4; D is ambiguous. The CDR3 spans 13 residues. Trimming removed 4 bases at V and 8 bases at J, with 11 bases between. CDR1 is ENHRY, CDR2 SYGVKD, per germline.

The gene calls are TRBV19 and TRBJ2-3; 14 bases match TRBD2. This CDR3 is 19 amino acids long. In germline, CDR1 is LNHDA, CDR2 SQIVND (reference sequence). The ends lost 3 bases at V and 3 bases at J; junction bases unmatched: 11. CDR3 region: CASSITPTSGGAWTDTQYF. The CDR3 DNA is TGTGCCAGTAGTATTACTCCGACTAGCGGGGGGGCTTGGACAGATACGCAGTATTTT.

The genes are TRBV5-1 and TRBJ2-3; the match to TRBD2 covers 12 bases. In germline, CDR1 is SGHRS, CDR2 YFSETQ. V trimming: 0 bases; J trimming: 2 bases; junction bases outside the gene matches: 10. The CDR3 covers 19 residues. The DNA of the CDR3 is TGCGCCAGCAGCTTGGCGACGCGTGGACTAGCGGGATTCACAGATACGCAGTATTTT. It codes for CASSLATRGLAGFTDTQYF. Drawing the rest from reference TRBV5-1 and TRBJ2-3, the complete variable domain is KAGVTQTPRYLIKTRGQQVTLSCSPISGHRSVSWYQQTPGQGLQFLFEYFSETQRNKGNFPGRFSGRQFSNSRSEMNVSTLELGDSALYLCASSLATRGLAGFTDTQYFGPGTRLTVL.

The V gene is TRBV7-3, the J gene TRBJ2-1, with D possibly TRBD2 on 7 matching bases. CDR3 size: 16 residues. Germline V gene sequence: CDR1 SGHTA, CDR2 FQGTGA. V was cut by 5 bases and J by 7 bases, with 21 bases left in between. CDR3 DNA sequence: TGTGCCAGCAGCCCAGCGGGTGGGGGGGCGAAAAATGAGCAGTTCTTC. Protein product: CASSPAGGGAKNEQFF.

This clone has more than one count but fewer than ten. This chain links TRBV30 with TRBJ2-3; TRBD2 matches 8 bases. Germline CDR1 reads GTSNPN; CDR2 reads SVGIG (reference sequence). The CDR3 spans 15 residues. V lost 0 bases to trimming and J lost 4 bases; unmatched junction nucleotides: 6. The CDR3 nucleotides are TGTGCCTGGAGTGTGTCTAGCGGGCAGGCAGATACGCAGTATTTT. Translated: CAWSVSSGQADTQYF.

The rearrangement joins TRBV9 to TRBJ2-2; TRBD2 might be the D (6 bases). The germline V and J ends were trimmed by 4 bases and 1 base, with 11 bases remaining between them. The CDR3 contains 15 residues. CDR1 and CDR2 from the germline V gene are SGDLS and YYNGEE. The CDR3 DNA is TGTGCCAGCAGCACCGGGACTTTGAACACCGGGGAGCTGTTTTTT. Translated: CASSTGTLNTGELFF.